What follows is one T cell receptor beta chain and its context. The sample holds one count of this clone. Which antigen it targets is not known. No clone much larger than this one lies a single base away; base qualities are absent. The data derive from a study of OX40 agonist ivuxolimab in advanced cancers. Regarding the research as a whole: Ivuxolimab was an agonistic, fully human IgG2 monoclonal antibody directed against OX40 (CD134), a costimulatory receptor. Intravenous ivuxolimab was administered to patients every 2 weeks at six dose levels: 0.01, 0.1, 0.3, 1.5, 3 and 10 mg/kg. Of the roughly 54 patients in dose escalation, about 20 had hepatocellular carcinoma, approximately 15 had melanoma, 9 had renal cell carcinoma and 9 had head and neck cancer. A male proportion of around 83% and a mean age of 60 years, ranging from 23 to 79, were recorded for the dose-escalation cohort. Patients were allowed to have had prior anti-PD-1, anti-PD-L1 or anti-CTLA-4 therapy, and 40% of the dose-escalation patients had previously received checkpoint inhibitors. Partial responses occurred in three dose-escalation patients, of whom one had hepatocellular carcinoma and two had cutaneous melanoma. Peripheral TCRbeta sequencing was intended to test whether TCR sequence diversity was altered and clonal T-cell expansion was caused by ivuxolimab. The paper describes the monotherapy dose-escalation part (N ≈ 52 patients) of the phase I trial of ivuxolimab. The study at large found these results: Low levels of normalized T-cell clonal expansion were also seen in some patients who did not respond. The antigen specificity of the peripheral T cells that underwent clonal expansion was not determined. After ivuxolimab, more expanded clones were found on average in CD8+ T cells than in CD4+ T cells. In partial responders in the 0.1-3.0 mg/kg groups, normalized peripheral clonal expansion was found to be among the lowest, especially among CD8+ T cells. At doses of 0.1 to 3.0 mg/kg, clonal expansion of both CD4+ and CD8+ blood T cells was observed from baseline to week 6.

The trial excluded patients who had a history of autoimmune disease or were on systemic immunosuppression. In every dose cohort, peripheral blood was drawn for TCR sequencing at baseline, cycle 4 day 1, and cycle 7 day 1. Samples came from an open-label, multicenter, first-in-human phase I dose-escalation trial of ivuxolimab. Adults with locally advanced or metastatic head and neck squamous cell, hepatocellular, melanoma or renal cell carcinoma were enrolled in the trial. CD4+ and CD8+ T cells were sorted separately from peripheral blood before TCR sequencing. V gives up 0 bases and J gives up 4 bases, and the segment between their germline ends measures 10 bases. There are 14 amino acids in the CDR3, from cysteine to phenylalanine inclusive. Left in the record is the CDR3 DNA by itself, 42 bases read in frame from the first base. The germline V gene supplies CDR1 SGDLS and CDR2 YYNGEE. For sequencing of the TCRbeta CDR3 region, genomic DNA was extracted from the sorted cells. The immunoSEQ Assay was used to sequence the TCRbeta CDR3 regions. This is the immuneACCESS table as TCRdb keeps it, with only in-frame sequences that have V and J called. A part of the clones is gone; compared with another copy, unresolved V genes explain less than half, and the rest is unexplained. The table for this sample lists some 73,000 clones; more than 80% of them were counted only once. The ten largest clones capture about 0.53% of the sample.

The specimen comprised CD4+ or CD8+ T cells sorted from blood, sampled in a trial of the OX40 agonist ivuxolimab. The chain links TRBV9 with TRBJ1-1; the D segment cannot be called with confidence. The TCR was taken from an adult with an advanced solid tumor such as melanoma, head and neck, liver or kidney cancer. The nucleotides read TGTGCCAGCAGCGTAGTTGTGGGCGCCACTGAAGCTTTCTTT. This gives the protein CASSVVVGATEAFF.